The text below deals with one TCR beta chain. Antigen specificity is unknown. V dropped 7 bases and J dropped 7 bases, with 14 bases sitting between them. Germline values: CDR1 MNHEY, CDR2 SVGAGI. CDR3 length: 13 residues. Only four of the eight donors provided a roughly 0.5-1 mL blood sample. No fixed cell number was used; all available blood leukocytes supplied DNA. The method was immunoSEQ multiplex PCR; TCRdb's version includes in-frame clones alone and lacks a portion of them. The repertoire holds tens of thousands of clones, with around 94% as singletons. The data belong to a study of human thymus T cells. Study results and limitations: Both thymic and peripheral blood repertoires showed apparently biased V and J usage.

The material sequenced was blood. The chain links TRBV6-5 to TRBJ1-5; no clear D. The receptor comes from a boy under two years old with a congenital heart defect but otherwise immunologically healthy. In nucleotides, the CDR3 is TGTGCCAGCACCGCGGACCTGGCCCAGCCCCAGCATTTT. Translated, it gives CASTADLAQPQHF.